A selection of T cell receptor beta chains follows, all from one sample in a study of T cell repertoires in cytomegalovirus infection. One entry per CDR3 protein, called by TCRdb with MiXCR from the reads. Counted here are about 330,000 distinct CDR3 sequences, around 9.5% occurring once; the ten biggest clones make up 3.5% to 4.5%. Sequencing was done on a sample of PBMCs. The source is a human donor in good health (CMV status not recorded). Some clones in this sample may be carry-over from other donors' samples. CDR3s include the opening cysteine and the closing phenylalanine or tryptophan. D genes are given only for firm matches. Where a row states a size, it is once, few, many or the class of an expanded clone; other rows omit it.

V: TRBV7-3
size: NA
J: TRBJ2-2
D: TRBD1
DNA: TGTGCCAGCAGCCCGGGACAGGCCCTGACCGGGGAGCTGTTTTTT
CDR3: CASSPGQALTGELFF

V: TRBV7-2
size: many
J: TRBJ1-6
D: NA
DNA: TGTGCCAGCAGCGCCCGCGATTATAATTCACCCCTCCACTTT
CDR3: CASSARDYNSPLHF

V: TRBV20-1
size: NA
J: TRBJ2-7
D: NA
DNA: TGCAGTGCTAGAGATGGTATAGGAGCGGCCACCTACGAGCAGTACTTC
CDR3: CSARDGIGAATYEQYF

V: TRBV13
size: NA
J: TRBJ2-4
D: TRBD2
DNA: TGTGCCAGCAGCGTAACCGGCGGGACTATAGCCAAAAACATTCAGTACTTC
CDR3: CASSVTGGTIAKNIQYF

V: TRBV19
size: many
J: TRBJ1-5
D: NA
DNA: TGTGCCAGTCAGGAGGGGGGCGGGAATCAGCCCCAGCATTTT
CDR3: CASQEGGGNQPQHF

V: TRBV28
size: few
J: TRBJ1-1
D: NA
DNA: TGTGCCAGCAGTTTATTTCAAGGGAGGGCTGAAGCTTTCTTT
CDR3: CASSLFQGRAEAFF

V: TRBV6-2/TRBV6-3
size: NA
J: TRBJ2-3
D: TRBD2
DNA: TGTGCCAGCAGCCGTAGAGTGGCGGGGGGCACAGATACGCAGTATTTT
CDR3: CASSRRVAGGTDTQYF

V: TRBV19
size: few
J: TRBJ2-7
D: TRBD2
DNA: TGTGCCAGTAGTATCCGAGCGGGGGGGTCTTGGGAGCAGTACTTC
CDR3: CASSIRAGGSWEQYF

V: TRBV7-2
size: many
J: TRBJ1-2
D: TRBD1
DNA: TGTGCCAGCAGCGCGGACAGGGCCGGCGTTATGGAGGGCTACACCTTC
CDR3: CASSADRAGVMEGYTF

V: TRBV19
size: NA
J: TRBJ2-1
D: NA
DNA: TGTGCCAGTAGTCAGGAGGGTGTAAGCTCCTACAATGAGCAGTTCTTC
CDR3: CASSQEGVSSYNEQFF